The 15 T cell receptor beta chains below come from one sample, sequenced in a study of cytomegalovirus exposure and HLA in healthy donors. Sequencing was performed with immunoSEQ multiplex PCR; in TCRdb, only in-frame clones are kept and a portion is missing. The sample holds about 260,000 clones, about nine tenths seen once. Source material: PBMCs. Source of these receptors: a woman aged 25 to 45 in good health and CMV-seronegative.

The V and J genes are TRBV11-2 and TRBJ2-2, with 9 bases that match TRBD2. The CDR3 contains 18 residues. CDR1 SGHAT and CDR2 FQNNGV come from the germline V gene. V lost 3 bases and J lost 0; bases outside the gene matches: 8. CDR3 bases: TGTGCCAGCAGCTTCAAGAGCGGGAGGTACGCGAACACCGGGGAGCTGTTTTTT. As protein: CASSFKSGRYANTGELFF.

J is TRBJ2-2 and V is TRBV19; D might be TRBD2 (5 bases). V lost 7 bases to trimming and J lost 6 bases, with 9 bases between them. Per the germline V gene, CDR1 is LNHDA and CDR2 is SQIVND (reference sequence). The CDR3 is made up of 12 amino acids. The CDR3 DNA is TGTGCCAGTACGTGGAGGTCCGGGGAGCTGTTTTTT. Amino acids: CASTWRSGELFF. The entire variable domain, with the rest obtained from reference TRBV19 and TRBJ2-2, is as follows: DGGITQSPKYLFRKEGQNVTLSCEQNLNHDAMYWYRQDPGQGLRLIYYSQIVNDFQKGDIAEGYSVSREKKESFPLTVTSAQKNPTAFYLCASTWRSGELFFGEGSRLTVL.

The rearrangement joins TRBV27 to TRBJ2-7, with D possibly being TRBD1 or TRBD2 (5 bases each). This CDR3 comprises 14 residues. CDR1 is MNHEY and CDR2 is SMNVEV in the germline V gene (reference sequence). Deletions cut 6 bases from V and 7 bases from J, with 19 bases between. CDR3 sequence reads: CASSNDPGRREQYF. The CDR3 DNA is TGTGCCAGCAGCAACGATCCGGGACGGCGGGAGCAGTACTTC.

The rearrangement uses TRBV19 and TRBJ2-3; 8 nucleotides match TRBD2. In germline, CDR1 is LNHDA, CDR2 SQIVND (reference sequence). CDR3 length: 15 residues. V dropped 5 bases and J dropped 8; count of bases not matched to a gene: 12. The DNA of the CDR3 is TGTGCCAGTAGTTCCGGGACTAGAAGCCCCGGTACGCAGTATTTT. Translation: CASSSGTRSPGTQYF.

The rearrangement joins TRBV28 to TRBJ2-7; D gene unclear. The CDR3 is 14 residues long. Per germline, CDR1 MDHEN and CDR2 SYDVKM. Trimming pared 5 bases from V and 3 bases from J, leaving 14 bases between. The DNA for the CDR3 is TGTGCCAGCAGTCTCTGGGGATCGAACTACGAGCAGTACTTC. It specifies CASSLWGSNYEQYF.

V is TRBV6-7 and J is TRBJ2-1; 10 nucleotides agree with TRBD1. TRBV6-7 is an ORF, and what it does is uncertain. The CDR3 is made up of 17 amino acids. J was trimmed by 5 bases and V by 2 bases; bases with no gene match: 9. The CDR3 DNA is TGTGCCAGCAGTTACCAATCCGGGACAGGGGACGACAATGAGCAGTTCTTC. Amino acids: CASSYQSGTGDDNEQFF.

The chain carries TRBV27 and TRBJ1-5; D might be TRBD1 (6 bases). The germline V and J ends were trimmed by 6 bases and 1 base, with 10 bases remaining between them. Germline V lookup: CDR1 MNHEY, CDR2 SMNVEV (reference sequence). The length of the CDR3 is 14 residues. The CDR3 is CASRPGQSNQPQHF. CDR3 sequence (DNA): TGTGCCAGCAGACCAGGACAGAGCAATCAGCCCCAGCATTTT.

This CDR3 reads CASSRPGLPYNEQFF. CDR3 coding DNA: TGCGCCAGCAGCCGACCGGGACTGCCTTACAATGAGCAGTTCTTC. The V call is TRBV4-1, the J call TRBJ2-1; possible D gene TRBD2, 6 bases. This CDR3 contains 15 residues. Between the trimmed V and J ends, which lost 4 bases and 4 bases, there was a span of 14 bases. Germline assignment: CDR1 MGHRA and CDR2 YSYEKL.

The chain uses TRBV6-5 and TRBJ2-7; 8 bases agree with TRBD2. Germline CDR1 reads MNHEY; CDR2 reads SVGAGI. The V gene end was trimmed by 6 bases and the J gene end by 3 bases; junction bases not matched to a gene: 7. The CDR3 spans 14 residues. The DNA of the CDR3 is TGTGCCAGCAGCCCCGGGACTAGTCTCTACGAGCAGTACTTC. This sequence encodes CASSPGTSLYEQYF.

The chain employs TRBV27 and TRBJ2-2; D may be TRBD1 (6 bases). CDR3 length equals 17 residues. Germline CDR1 is MNHEY and CDR2 is SMNVEV (reference sequence). V gave up 7 bases and J gave up 1 base, with 19 bases separating them. The CDR3 protein is CASTQGPVGMNTGELFF. DNA of the CDR3: TGTGCCAGCACCCAGGGGCCGGTCGGGATGAACACCGGGGAGCTGTTTTTT.

This rearrangement joins TRBV7-6 to TRBJ1-5; D unclear. Germline V lookup: CDR1 SGHVS, CDR2 FNYEAQ. The CDR3 runs 18 residues. V lost 8 bases, J lost 2 bases, and 25 bases lay in between. CDR3 sequence reads: CASGLPRSGPRGNQPQHF. The CDR3 DNA reads TGTGCCAGCGGACTCCCACGGTCCGGGCCGCGCGGCAATCAGCCCCAGCATTTT.

This rearrangement joins TRBV11-2 to TRBJ2-1; D unclear. Looked up from germline, CDR1 is SGHAT and CDR2 is FQNNGV. The V and J ends lost 0 bases and 1 base respectively, with 13 bases between them. The length of the CDR3 is 17 residues. The chain's CDR3 is CASSLDETGGSYNEQFF. The CDR3 DNA reads TGTGCCAGCAGCTTAGATGAGACGGGTGGGTCCTACAATGAGCAGTTCTTC.

The CDR3 region has the DNA TGTGCCAGCAGCAAAAGGGTATATGAGCAGTTCTTC. Amino acid sequence: CASSKRVYEQFF. The chain recombines TRBV11-3 with TRBJ2-1; D not resolved. The V end lost 5 bases, the J end lost 8 bases, and 10 bases lay between the germline ends. The length of the CDR3 is 12 residues. Germline V gives CDR1 SGHNT, CDR2 YENEEA.

The chain links TRBV27 to TRBJ2-7, with a weak D call TRBD2 (7 bases). Germline V gives CDR1 MNHEY, CDR2 SMNVEV (reference sequence). Trimming took off 7 bases at V and 5 bases at J, with 18 bases between the two ends. The CDR3 runs 14 residues. As DNA, the CDR3 is TGTGCCAGCACCCATGGGGGGGGCACCGACGAGCAGTACTTC. This sequence encodes CASTHGGGTDEQYF.

This chain links TRBV7-3 with TRBJ2-3; no definite D call. The CDR3 covers 13 residues. V was pared by 0 bases and J by 2 bases, with 3 bases between. Germline V gene data show CDR1 as SGHTA and CDR2 as FQGTGA. The CDR3 protein is CASSLTNTDTQYF. CDR3 DNA: TGTGCCAGCAGCTTAACAAACACAGATACGCAGTATTTT.